The clone carrying this T cell receptor beta chain appeared a single time. What it recognizes is unknown. A multiplex PCR was run with 60 Vbeta primers and 13 Jbeta primers. Profiling relied on immunoSEQ multiplex PCR, and the TCRdb table lists in-frame clones only, not all of them. This sample has approximately 140,000 clones, with roughly 81% found just once. The data derive from a study of cytomegalovirus exposure and HLA in healthy donors. V shed 2 bases and J 8 bases; nucleotides not matched to a gene: 9. This CDR3 has 15 residues. Per the germline V gene, CDR1 is MGHRA and CDR2 is YSYEKL. Study results and caveats: 87-base-pair reads could not separate some V segments, including TRBV6-2 and TRBV6-3. Available immune exposure information covered CMV serostatus only.

This receptor was taken from a female donor in good health and CMV-seronegative. The J gene is TRBJ2-1, the V gene TRBV4-1; 7 bases match TRBD2. Sample: PBMCs. The CDR3 spells CASSQMSGTQDEQFF. In DNA, the CDR3 is TGCGCCAGCAGCCAAATGAGCGGGACGCAGGATGAGCAGTTCTTC.